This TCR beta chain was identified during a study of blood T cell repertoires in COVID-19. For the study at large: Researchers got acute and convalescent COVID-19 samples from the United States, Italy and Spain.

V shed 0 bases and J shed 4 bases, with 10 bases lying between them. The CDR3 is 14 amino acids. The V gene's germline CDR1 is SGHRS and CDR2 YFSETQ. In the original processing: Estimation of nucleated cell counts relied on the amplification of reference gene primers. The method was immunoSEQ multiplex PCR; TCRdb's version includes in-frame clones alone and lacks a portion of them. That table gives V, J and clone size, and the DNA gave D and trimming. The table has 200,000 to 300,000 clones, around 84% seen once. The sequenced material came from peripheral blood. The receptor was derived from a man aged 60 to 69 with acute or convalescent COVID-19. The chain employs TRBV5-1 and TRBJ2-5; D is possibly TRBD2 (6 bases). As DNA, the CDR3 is TGCGCCAGCAGCTTGGTGGCGGGACGAGAGACCCAGTACTTC. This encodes CASSLVAGRETQYF.